The sequence of this TCR beta chain was determined in a study of blood T cell repertoires in COVID-19. The authors' processing: Estimation of nucleated cell counts relied on the amplification of reference gene primers. The method was immunoSEQ multiplex PCR; TCRdb's version includes in-frame clones alone and lacks a portion of them. The V and J calls and the clone size are those of that table, but D and trimming were determined from the DNA. The data show some 70,000 clones, about 91% seen once. The germline V gene encodes CDR1 LNHDA and CDR2 SQIVND (reference sequence). The trim removed 5 bases at V and 2 bases at J, leaving 6 bases unmatched. The CDR3 length is 15 residues.

Sequencing was carried out using peripheral blood. The sequence derives from a woman between 65 and 79 years old with acute or convalescent COVID-19. This chain links TRBV19 with TRBJ2-3, with TRBD1 matching over 8 bases. CDR3 sequence (DNA): TGTGCCAGTAGTCAGGGACAGGAAAACACAGATACGCAGTATTTT. It translates to CASSQGQENTDTQYF.